A single sample gave rise to the 32 T cell receptor beta chains below, sequenced in a study of PD-1 blockade in mismatch repair-deficient tumors. The repertoire was sequenced with immunoSEQ multiplex PCR; TCRdb's copy has only in-frame clones and lacks some. The sample lists 60,000 to 70,000 clones, more than 70% seen once, with approximately 14% in the top ten. The sample consisted of peripheral blood, taken 52 weeks after starting pembrolizumab. The receptor set was obtained from an adult with mismatch repair-deficient cancer.

The V call is TRBV6-6, the J call TRBJ2-2; TRBD1 matches at 8 bases. CDR3 length: 14 amino acids. V was pared by 7 bases and J by 7 bases, with 8 bases of the junction left unmatched. Germline lookup yields CDR1 MNHNY and CDR2 SVGAGI (reference sequence). DNA of the CDR3: TGTGCCAGCATCCCCCAGGGGGCTGGCGGGGAGCTGTTTTTT. Its translation: CASIPQGAGGELFF.

The rearrangement joins TRBV5-6 to TRBJ2-1; 10 nucleotides agree with TRBD2. This CDR3 is built from 12 residues. The germline gives CDR1 SGHDT, CDR2 YYEEEE. V shed 2 bases and J 13 bases; nucleotides not matched to a gene: 3. The CDR3 is CASSLGLAVQFF. CDR3 coding DNA: TGTGCCAGCAGCTTAGGACTAGCGGTTCAGTTCTTC. Full variable domain (remainder filled in from reference TRBV5-6 and TRBJ2-1): DAGVTQSPTHLIKTRGQQVTLRCSPKSGHDTVSWYQQALGQGPQFIFQYYEEEERQRGNFPDRFSGHQFPNYSSELNVNALLLGDSALYLCASSLGLAVQFFGPGTRLTVL.

The chain has TRBV4-1 and TRBJ1-4, with D possibly matching TRBD1 (5 bases). Germline V CDR1 and CDR2: MGHRA, YSYEKL. The CDR3 totals 15 residues. The germline V and J ends were trimmed by 4 bases and 8 bases, with 17 bases remaining between them. CDR3 sequence (DNA): TGCGCCAGCAGCCCTGAGAGGGGCTCGAGGGAAAAACTGTTTTTT. As protein: CASSPERGSREKLFF.

This chain connects TRBV27 to TRBJ2-7, with 12 nucleotides matching TRBD2. From germline, CDR1 is MNHEY and CDR2 SMNVEV (reference sequence). The CDR3 loop spans 17 amino acids. V was pared by 2 bases and J by 2 bases, with 7 bases of the junction left unmatched. CDR3 nucleotides: TGTGCCAGCAGTTTAGCCCCTAGCGGGGGGGACGCCTACGAGCAGTACTTC. Translation gives CASSLAPSGGDAYEQYF.

V and J are TRBV6-1 and TRBJ1-1, with a tentative D call TRBD1 (5 bases). The CDR3 contains 13 residues. Germline V gene lookup returns CDR1 MNHNS and CDR2 SASEGT. Trimming shortened V by 6 bases and J by 5 bases, and 13 bases separated the two germline ends. The chain's CDR3 is CASSRVPGTEAFF. The CDR3 DNA follows: TGTGCCAGCAGCCGAGTCCCAGGGACTGAAGCTTTCTTT.

This chain connects TRBV6-1 to TRBJ2-2, with a weak D call TRBD2 (5 bases). Germline V lookup: CDR1 MNHNS, CDR2 SASEGT. There are 17 residues in the CDR3. The ends were cut back, 3 bases at V and 8 bases at J, with 22 bases in the middle. The CDR3 reads CASSDREADPSKGELFF. In nucleotides, the CDR3 is TGTGCCAGCAGTGATCGGGAAGCGGATCCATCGAAAGGGGAGCTGTTTTTT.

The J gene is TRBJ2-7, the V gene TRBV5-6, with 9 nucleotides matching TRBD1. Unmatched junction bases numbered 6, after V lost 2 bases and J lost 3 bases. From germline, CDR1 is SGHDT and CDR2 YYEEEE. The CDR3 contains 15 residues. The DNA for the CDR3 is TGTGCCAGCAGCTTTGCGGGACAGGGCCACTACGAGCAGTACTTC. Its protein is CASSFAGQGHYEQYF.

The chain joins TRBV6-5 to TRBJ2-3; maybe TRBD2 (5 bases). The CDR3 covers 13 residues. Germline-derived CDR1 and CDR2 are MNHEY and SVGAGI. V was cut by 6 bases and J by 9 bases, with 16 bases left in between. CDR3 bases: TGTGCCAGCAGACGGACTGGGGTGGGAACGCAGTATTTT. Protein: CASRRTGVGTQYF.

This clone was recorded once. The chain joins TRBV4-3 to TRBJ1-1, with D uncertain. The CDR3 runs to 13 residues. The V gene's germline CDR1 is LGHNA and CDR2 YSLEER. V was pared by 5 bases and J by 1 base, with 8 bases between. The CDR3, as DNA: TGCGCCAGCAGCTTGACGGGGAACACTGAAGCTTTCTTT. It codes for CASSLTGNTEAFF.

The V and J genes are TRBV27 and TRBJ2-1; maybe TRBD1 (6 bases). The CDR3 runs 17 residues. Germline-derived CDR1 and CDR2 are MNHEY and SMNVEV (reference sequence). The germline V and J ends were trimmed by 1 base and 3 bases, with 16 bases remaining between them. The CDR3 spells CASSLYVDQGSYNEQFF. DNA for the CDR3: TGTGCCAGCAGTTTATACGTAGATCAGGGGAGCTACAATGAGCAGTTCTTC.

This clone was counted once. The rearrangement uses TRBV28 and TRBJ2-7, with TRBD2 identical over 13 bases. V lost 4 bases to trimming and J lost 2 bases; unmatched junction nucleotides: 5. The germline V gene has CDR1 MDHEN and CDR2 SYDVKM. CDR3 length: 16 amino acids. Here the CDR3 DNA reads TGTGCCAGCAGTTCCCCTACTAGCGGGAGGGCCTACGAGCAGTACTTC. It specifies CASSSPTSGRAYEQYF.

The chain recombines TRBV6-6 with TRBJ2-1; D might be TRBD1 (5 bases). Germline V gives CDR1 MNHNY, CDR2 SVGAGI (reference sequence). The CDR3 covers 16 residues. V dropped 0 bases and J dropped 5 bases, with 14 bases sitting between them. The CDR3, as DNA: TGTGCCAGCAGTTACTCGTGGACAAGAGAAGACAATGAGCAGTTCTTC. It encodes CASSYSWTREDNEQFF.

Concerning this clone itself: The junction differs from germline at one of its ends, possibly a read error. The rearrangement joins TRBV7-9 to TRBJ2-3; D is perhaps TRBD1 (6 bases). Germline-derived CDR1 and CDR2 are SEHNR and FQNEAQ (reference sequence). The CDR3 spans 12 residues. CDR3 DNA: TGTGCCAGCAGCTGGACTGCAGGGGCGTCGGTATTT. It codes for CASSWTAGASVF.

The J gene is TRBJ2-1, the V gene TRBV28; 15 bases line up with TRBD2. CDR3 length equals 15 residues. Trimming removed 4 bases from V and 9 bases from J; junction bases left unmatched: 4. CDR1 and CDR2 from the germline V gene are MDHEN and SYDVKM. The CDR3 sequence is CASSSGLAGGREQFF. In DNA, the CDR3 is TGTGCCAGCAGTTCGGGACTAGCGGGGGGTCGTGAGCAGTTCTTC.

The chain couples TRBV21-1 to TRBJ1-1; the listed D gene, TRBD1, was not tested against the DNA. TRBV21-1 is a documented pseudogene. CDR3 size: 17 residues. As DNA, the CDR3 is TGTGCCAGCAGCAAAGGTGCACAGGGTGAGGGGAACACTGAAGCTTTCTTT. Its protein is CASSKGAQGEGNTEAFF.

V is TRBV29-1 and J is TRBJ2-5, with 7 bases aligning to TRBD1. Germline-derived CDR1 and CDR2 are SQVTM and ANQGSEA. V gave up 7 bases and J gave up 4 bases; unmatched junction bases: 9. The CDR3 totals 13 residues. The CDR3 reads CSAQSTGPETQYF. Written as DNA, the CDR3 is TGCAGCGCCCAGTCGACAGGGCCAGAGACCCAGTACTTC.

The chain employs TRBV4-3 and TRBJ2-7; 11 positions agree with TRBD2. J was trimmed by 6 bases and V by 0 bases; bases with no gene match: 10. This CDR3 is built from 17 residues. Germline V gene lookup returns CDR1 LGHNA and CDR2 YSLEER. The CDR3 sequence: CASSQEIPGLAASEQYF. The CDR3, as DNA: TGCGCCAGCAGCCAAGAGATACCGGGACTAGCGGCTTCCGAGCAGTACTTC.

The chain employs TRBV5-1 and TRBJ2-3, with TRBD2 identical over 8 bases. The J segment lost 5 bases and the V segment lost 1 base, leaving 9 bases of the junction unmatched. The CDR3 spans 16 residues. The germline V gene has CDR1 SGHRS and CDR2 YFSETQ. The CDR3 sequence: CASSLLSGRTRDTQYF. The CDR3 region has the DNA TGCGCCAGCAGCTTGCTGAGCGGGAGAACTAGAGATACGCAGTATTTT.

V usage is TRBV6-5 and J usage is TRBJ2-2; D is uncertain. Trimming cost V 6 bases and J 0 bases, with 11 bases left between them. The CDR3 loop spans 15 amino acids. Germline CDR1 MNHEY, CDR2 SVGAGI. This CDR3 is CASRERTANTGELFF. For the CDR3, the DNA is TGTGCCAGCAGGGAGCGTACCGCGAACACCGGGGAGCTGTTTTTT.

The chain uses TRBV7-2 and TRBJ2-2; TRBD2 is a possible D gene (5 bases). CDR1 and CDR2 from the germline V gene are SGHTA and FQGNSA. Trimming stripped 8 bases from V and 4 bases from J, with 14 bases between. The CDR3 sequence is 14 residues long. In DNA form, the CDR3 reads TGTGCCAGCCCGGGGTTAGGCGGCACCGGGGAGCTGTTTTTT. Translated, it gives CASPGLGGTGELFF.

The V gene is TRBV6-1, the J gene TRBJ1-5; a weak D match, TRBD1 (6 bases). CDR1 is MNHNS and CDR2 is SASEGT in the germline V gene. Trimming cost V 6 bases and J 3 bases, with 15 bases left between them. CDR3 length: 15 residues. The CDR3 DNA reads as TGTGCCAGCAGCCCCCCCAGGGGCCCCAATCAGCCCCAGCATTTT. It yields the protein CASSPPRGPNQPQHF.

V usage is TRBV4-1 and J usage is TRBJ2-1, with D hard to call. Per germline, CDR1 MGHRA and CDR2 YSYEKL. This CDR3 has 14 amino acids. Trimming removed 1 base from V and 5 bases from J, with 9 bases in between. CDR3 sequence reads: CASSQVLLHNEQFF. CDR3 nucleotide sequence: TGCGCCAGCAGCCAAGTACTCCTTCACAATGAGCAGTTCTTC.

This clone was seen just once. V gene TRBV9 combines with J gene TRBJ2-1; no firm D call. V was cut by 4 bases and J by 10 bases, with 15 bases left in between. This CDR3 contains 13 residues. CDR1 is SGDLS, CDR2 YYNGEE, per germline. CDR3 amino acids: CASSLSDPKEQFF. CDR3 sequence (DNA): TGTGCCAGCAGCCTCTCAGACCCCAAGGAGCAGTTCTTC.

The chain links TRBV5-5 to TRBJ1-2, with TRBD1 as a possible D gene (5 bases). The length of the CDR3 is 14 residues. The germline V gene has CDR1 SGHKS and CDR2 YYEKEE (reference sequence). V was pared by 1 base and J by 4 bases, with 11 bases between. CDR3 protein: CASSLKQAGYGYTF. In DNA form, the CDR3 reads TGTGCCAGCAGCTTGAAACAGGCCGGCTATGGCTACACCTTC.

This chain connects TRBV11-2 to TRBJ2-7; D might be TRBD2 (5 bases). V shed 1 base and J shed 6 bases, with 10 bases lying between them. Germline values: CDR1 SGHAT, CDR2 FQNNGV. The CDR3 consists of 13 residues. The CDR3 nucleotides are TGTGCCAGCAGCTTAGGGCTTGGAGGCGAGCAGTACTTC. It translates to CASSLGLGGEQYF. Supplemented by reference TRBV11-2 and TRBJ2-7, the full variable domain reads EAGVAQSPRYKIIEKRQSVAFWCNPISGHATLYWYQQILGQGPKLLIQFQNNGVVDDSQLPKDRFSAERLKGVDSTLKIQPAKLEDSAVYLCASSLGLGGEQYFGPGTRLTVT.

The V call is TRBV6-5, the J call TRBJ2-7, with a weak D call TRBD2 (5 bases). Germline CDR1 and CDR2: MNHEY and SVGAGI. The CDR3 length is 13 residues. V was cut by 3 bases and J by 2 bases, with 8 bases left in between. This CDR3 is CASSYSEAYEQYF. The CDR3 DNA follows: TGTGCCAGCAGTTATTCGGAGGCCTACGAGCAGTACTTC.

This clone has only a few counts. This sequence joins TRBV4-2 and TRBJ1-3, with TRBD1 matching 7 bases. Per germline, CDR1 LGHNA and CDR2 YNFKEQ. The CDR3 totals 15 residues. The V gene end was trimmed by 0 bases and the J gene end by 3 bases; junction bases not matched to a gene: 2. CDR3 sequence: CASSQDRGNGNTIYF. The DNA for the CDR3 is TGTGCCAGCAGCCAAGACAGGGGGAATGGAAACACCATATATTTT.

The rearrangement uses TRBV6-6 and TRBJ2-5; the D gene is possibly TRBD1 (6 bases). Germline V gene lookup returns CDR1 MNHNY and CDR2 SVGAGI (reference sequence). The CDR3 has 15 residues. V was cut by 1 base and J by 5 bases, with 14 bases left in between. For the CDR3, the DNA is TGTGCCAGCAGTTACTTTTTTGGGGGCGACGAGACCCAGTACTTC. It codes for CASSYFFGGDETQYF.

The rearrangement uses TRBV7-2 and TRBJ2-6; D remains ambiguous. The CDR3 has 14 residues. CDR1 is SGHTA and CDR2 is FQGNSA in the germline V gene. V was clipped by 9 bases and J by 0 bases, with 9 bases between them. The CDR3 sequence: CASSPGSGANVLTF. The DNA for the CDR3 is TGTGCCAGTTCCCCAGGCTCTGGGGCCAACGTCCTGACTTTC.

CDR3: CASSIHTGGPVGETQYF. The CDR3 DNA reads TGTGCCAGTAGTATCCATACGGGGGGCCCAGTAGGAGAGACCCAGTACTTC. The chain recombines TRBV19 with TRBJ2-5; possibly TRBD2 for D (7 bases). CDR1 and CDR2 from the germline V gene are LNHDA and SQIVND (reference sequence). This CDR3 contains 17 residues. V lost 3 bases and J 4 bases, leaving 21 bases between the germline ends.

The chain couples TRBV7-9 to TRBJ2-5, with TRBD1 matching over 7 bases. Germline values: CDR1 SEHNR, CDR2 FQNEAQ (reference sequence). This CDR3 comprises 16 residues. The junction had 17 bases not matched to a gene; V was cut back by 6 bases and J by 7 bases. The CDR3 DNA is TGTGCCAGCAGACAGGGACAGTCCATCACGAGAGGGACCCAGTACTTC. It encodes CASRQGQSITRGTQYF.

This clone has only one observation. The chain recombines TRBV19 with TRBJ2-6; TRBD2 is a possible D gene (6 bases). Per the germline V gene, CDR1 is LNHDA and CDR2 is SQIVND (reference sequence). Trimming shortened V by 8 bases and J by 0 bases, and 14 bases separated the two germline ends. The CDR3 is 16 amino acids. The CDR3 DNA reads as TGTGCCAGTCGCGGACGGGAGAGCTCTGGGGCCAACGTCCTGACTTTC. It translates to CASRGRESSGANVLTF.